This T cell receptor beta chain was retrieved from a study of tissue T cells after allogeneic stem cell transplantation. Sequencing of TCRbeta CDR3 at survey depth gave sequences and template counts. Generated by immunoSEQ multiplex PCR, the TCRdb table keeps only in-frame clones and is missing some. The sample has about 540 clones; approximately 84% are singletons. V was clipped by 4 bases and J by 0 bases, with 13 bases between them. The CDR3 is 16 residues long. Germline CDR1 SEHNR, CDR2 FQNEAQ (reference sequence). The origin of this receptor is a female patient aged 40 to 75 with steroid-refractory graft-versus-host disease after an allogeneic stem cell transplant. Some T cells may be provided by the graft donor. The V gene is TRBV7-9, the J gene TRBJ1-3; D is unclear. The material sequenced was liver tissue, taken at autopsy. In DNA, the CDR3 is TGTGCCAGCAGCTACCTCTCGGGGAGCTCTGGAAACACCATATATTTT. Translation gives CASSYLSGSSGNTIYF.